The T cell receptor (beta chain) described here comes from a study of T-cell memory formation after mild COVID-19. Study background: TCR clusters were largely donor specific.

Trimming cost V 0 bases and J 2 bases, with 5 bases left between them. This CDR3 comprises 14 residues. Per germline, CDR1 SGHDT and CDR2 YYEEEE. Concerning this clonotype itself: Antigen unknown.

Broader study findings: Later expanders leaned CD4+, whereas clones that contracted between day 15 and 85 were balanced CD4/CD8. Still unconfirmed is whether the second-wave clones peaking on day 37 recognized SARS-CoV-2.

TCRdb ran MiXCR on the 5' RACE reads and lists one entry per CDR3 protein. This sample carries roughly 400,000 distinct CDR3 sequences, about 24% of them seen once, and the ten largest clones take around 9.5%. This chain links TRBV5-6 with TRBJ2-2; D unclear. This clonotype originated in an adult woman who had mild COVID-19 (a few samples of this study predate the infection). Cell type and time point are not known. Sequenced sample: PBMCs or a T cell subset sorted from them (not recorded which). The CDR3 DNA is TGTGCCAGCAGCTTGGTTGACAACACCGGGGAGCTGTTTTTT. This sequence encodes CASSLVDNTGELFF.